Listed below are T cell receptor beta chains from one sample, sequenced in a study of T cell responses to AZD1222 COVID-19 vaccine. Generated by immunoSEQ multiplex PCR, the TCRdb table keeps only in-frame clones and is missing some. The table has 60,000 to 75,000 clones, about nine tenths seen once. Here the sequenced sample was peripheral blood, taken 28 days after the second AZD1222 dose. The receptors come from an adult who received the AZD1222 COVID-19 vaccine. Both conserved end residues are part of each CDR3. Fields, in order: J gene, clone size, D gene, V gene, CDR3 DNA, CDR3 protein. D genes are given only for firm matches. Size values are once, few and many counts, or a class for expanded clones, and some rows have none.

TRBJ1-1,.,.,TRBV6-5,TGTGCCAGCAGTTCCCCGGCGGGGTACACTGAAGCTTTCTTT,CASSSPAGYTEAFF
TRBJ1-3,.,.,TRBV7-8,TGTGCCAGCAGCTTAGCGAGGACCTCTGGAAACACCATATATTTT,CASSLARTSGNTIYF
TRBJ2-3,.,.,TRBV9,TGTGCCAGCAGCACGAGGACTACCAGCACAGATACGCAGTATTTT,CASSTRTTSTDTQYF
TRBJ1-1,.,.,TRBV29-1,TGCAGCGGGCAGGAGAGTGAAGCTTTCTTT,CSGQESEAFF
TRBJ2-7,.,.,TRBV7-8,TGTGCCAGCAGCTTAGATGGGACATCATGGGGCGAGCAGTACTTC,CASSLDGTSWGEQYF
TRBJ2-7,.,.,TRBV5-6,TGTGCCAGCAGCTTGACCATCCGGGAGCAGTACTTC,CASSLTIREQYF
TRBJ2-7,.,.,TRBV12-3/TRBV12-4,TGTGCCAGCAGCGACAAGGTCTACGAGCAGTACTTC,CASSDKVYEQYF
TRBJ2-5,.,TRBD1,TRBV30,TGTGCCTGGAGTGCCCCCGGGACAGGGGGGACCCAGTACTTC,CAWSAPGTGGTQYF
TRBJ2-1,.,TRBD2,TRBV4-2,TGTGCCAGCAGCCCGGGACTAGCGGGCGAAGGCGATGAGCAGTTCTTC,CASSPGLAGEGDEQFF
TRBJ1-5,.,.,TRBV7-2,TGTGCCAGCAGCTTAGAGATAGGGAGAGTAGGCAATCAGCCCCAGCATTTT,CASSLEIGRVGNQPQHF
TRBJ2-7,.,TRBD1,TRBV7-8,TGTGCCAGCAGCTTATTAGGGCTCCAGGGGGCCTTTAGCTCCTACGAGCAGTACTTC,CASSLLGLQGAFSSYEQYF
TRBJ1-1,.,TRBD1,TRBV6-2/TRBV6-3,TGTGCCAGCAGCCCAAACGGACAGGGCACTGAAGCTTTCTTT,CASSPNGQGTEAFF
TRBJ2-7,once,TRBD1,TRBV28,TGTGCCACAAAGGACAGGACGAGCTCCTACGAGCAGTACTTC,CATKDRTSSYEQYF
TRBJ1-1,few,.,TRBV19,TGTGCCAGTAGTATAGTCCCGCCGGTACCTGAAGCTTTCTTT,CASSIVPPVPEAFF
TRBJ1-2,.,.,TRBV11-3,TGTGCCAGCAGTCCACTCACAGGTTTCGAAGGCTACACCTTC,CASSPLTGFEGYTF
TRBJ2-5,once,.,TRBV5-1,TGCGCCAGCAGCTTCGAAGACCAAGAGACCCAGTACTTC,CASSFEDQETQYF
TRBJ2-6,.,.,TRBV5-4,TGTGCCAGTGGTTCCGGCGGTTCTGGGGCCAACGTCCTGACTTTC,CASGSGGSGANVLTF
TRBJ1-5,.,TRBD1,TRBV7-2,TGTGCCAGCAGCTTAGGAACAATACTAGACAGGGCCCACAATCAGCCCCAGCATTTT,CASSLGTILDRAHNQPQHF
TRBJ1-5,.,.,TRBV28,TGTGCCAGCAGTCCTGTCTTGGAGAATCAGCCCCAGCATTTT,CASSPVLENQPQHF
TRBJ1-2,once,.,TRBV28,TGTGCCAGCCAAGGGGGGATCGGCGGCTACACCTTC,CASQGGIGGYTF
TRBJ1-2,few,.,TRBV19,TGTGCCAGTAGTATCGCAGGGTTGAGTGGCTACACCTTC,CASSIAGLSGYTF
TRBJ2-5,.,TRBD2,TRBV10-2,TGCGCCAGCAGTGGGGGTAAGGGACTAGCGGGCGGAAAAGGTCCAGAGACCCAGTACTTC,CASSGGKGLAGGKGPETQYF
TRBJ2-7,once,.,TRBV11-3,TGTGCCAGCAGCTTGGGCAGGGCACACGAGCAGTACTTC,CASSLGRAHEQYF
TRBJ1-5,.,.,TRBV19,TGTGCCACCACACCCCGGCAGGATCAGCCCCAGCATTTT,CATTPRQDQPQHF
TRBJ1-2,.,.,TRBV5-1,TGCGCCAGCAGCCCGGACTCGGGGTATGGCTACACCTTC,CASSPDSGYGYTF
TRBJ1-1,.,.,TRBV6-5,TGTGCCAGCAGGCTTGGGGTTGGGAACACTGAAGCTTTCTTT,CASRLGVGNTEAFF
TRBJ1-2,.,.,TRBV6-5,TGTGCCTCGACCGTAGGAGGGGCAGTTAGTGGCTACACCTTC,CASTVGGAVSGYTF
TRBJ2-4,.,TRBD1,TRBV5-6,TGTGCCAGCAGCTTGGAGTTAGGGGGCCGAGACATTCAGTACTTC,CASSLELGGRDIQYF
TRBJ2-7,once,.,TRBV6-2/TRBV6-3,TGTGCCAGCAGTTTGATTCCGACAGTGCCACCCTACGAGCAGTACTTC,CASSLIPTVPPYEQYF
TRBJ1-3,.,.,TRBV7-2,TGTGCCAGCAGCTTAGAGGGGACCTCGCGAGGAAACACCATATATTTT,CASSLEGTSRGNTIYF
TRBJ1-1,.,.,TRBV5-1,TGCGCCAGCAGCTTGGAAGGCTACGAAGCTTTCTTT,CASSLEGYEAFF
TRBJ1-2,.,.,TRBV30,TGTGCCACAGGAGGGGGGCCGAATAACTATGGCTACACCTTC,CATGGGPNNYGYTF
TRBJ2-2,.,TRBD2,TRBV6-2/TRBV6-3,TGTGCCAGCAGTTACTCGAGGCTAGCGGGAACCGGGGAGCTGTTTTTT,CASSYSRLAGTGELFF
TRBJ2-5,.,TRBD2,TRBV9,TGTGCCAGCAGCACCTCGGCGGGAGAGAAAGAGACCCAGTACTTC,CASSTSAGEKETQYF
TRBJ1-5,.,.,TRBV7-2,TGTGCCAGCAGCTTAACCAGCCAGCCCCAGCATTTT,CASSLTSQPQHF
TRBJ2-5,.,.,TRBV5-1,TGCGCCAGCAGCGCCCAAGAGACCCAGTACTTC,CASSAQETQYF
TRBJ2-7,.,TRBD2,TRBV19,TGTGCCAGTAGTGTTAGCGGGAGTGGAACCTACGAGCAGTACTTC,CASSVSGSGTYEQYF
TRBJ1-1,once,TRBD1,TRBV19,TGTGCCAGTACGTTGGGACAGGGGAACACTGAAGCTTTCTTT,CASTLGQGNTEAFF
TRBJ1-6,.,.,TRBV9,TGTGCCAGCAGCCCCTCAACACAATATAATTCACCCCTCCACTTT,CASSPSTQYNSPLHF
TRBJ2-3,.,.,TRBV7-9,TGTGCCAGCAGCCCAGTCCGGGGCACAGATACGCAGTATTTT,CASSPVRGTDTQYF
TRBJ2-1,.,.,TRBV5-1,TGCGCCAGCAGCCCTGAAGCGGGCAATAGATACAATGAGCAGTTCTTC,CASSPEAGNRYNEQFF
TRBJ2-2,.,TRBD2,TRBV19,TGTGCCAGTTCCGGACTAGCGGGGCCGGGGGTCGGGGAGCTGTTTTTT,CASSGLAGPGVGELFF
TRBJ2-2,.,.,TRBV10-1,TGCGCCAGCGCCAGCGGAAAGAACCCCGGGGAGCTGTTTTTT,CASASGKNPGELFF
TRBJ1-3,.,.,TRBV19,TGTGCCAGTAGTATTGAGTCAGGACTATTTCGCCTGCTCGGGAATACCTCTGGAAACACCATATATTTT,CASSIESGLFRLLGNTSGNTIYF
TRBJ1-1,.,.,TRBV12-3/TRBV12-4,TGTGCCAGCAGTTTAGGGGCTGCCTTTGAAGCTTTCTTT,CASSLGAAFEAFF
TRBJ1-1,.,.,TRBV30,TGTGCCTCCAGGGGACAAAACACTGAAGCTTTCTTT,CASRGQNTEAFF
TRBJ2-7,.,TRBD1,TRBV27,TGTGCCAGCAGTCCCCTGACAGGGCCGACGGAGCAGTACTTC,CASSPLTGPTEQYF
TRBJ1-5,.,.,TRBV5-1,TGCGCCAGCAGCTTGGCGTTTAGGGGACTCGGCGATCAGCCCCAGCATTTT,CASSLAFRGLGDQPQHF
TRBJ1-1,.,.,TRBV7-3,TGTGCCAGCAGCTTAGTGGTCGCTGCTGAAGCTTTCTTT,CASSLVVAAEAFF
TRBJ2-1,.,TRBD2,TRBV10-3,TGTGCCATCAGTGAGGGGACTAGCGGGAGGAAAGCCAATGAGCAGTTCTTC,CAISEGTSGRKANEQFF
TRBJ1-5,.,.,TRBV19,TGTGCCAGTACCCTACAAGGAAATCAGCCCCAGCATTTT,CASTLQGNQPQHF
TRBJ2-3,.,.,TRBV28,TGTGCCAGCGGTACGGGAAACACAGATACGCAGTATTTT,CASGTGNTDTQYF
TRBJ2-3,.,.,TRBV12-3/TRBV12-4,TGTGCCAGCAGTTTAGGTTTGCCAGATACGCAGTATTTT,CASSLGLPDTQYF
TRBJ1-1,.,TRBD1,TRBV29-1,TGCAGCGTCACCGGGACAGTGAACACTGAAGCTTTCTTT,CSVTGTVNTEAFF
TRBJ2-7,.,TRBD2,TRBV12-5,TGTGCTAGTGGTTGGGACGGGACTACCAACTACGAGCAGTACTTC,CASGWDGTTNYEQYF
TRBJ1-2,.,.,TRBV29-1,TGCAGCGGCGGACAGTCACAGGGCTACACCTTC,CSGGQSQGYTF
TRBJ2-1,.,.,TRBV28,TGTGCCAGCAGTGTACCCGGGGGCTCCTACAATGAGCAGTTCTTC,CASSVPGGSYNEQFF
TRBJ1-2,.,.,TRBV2,TGTGCCAGCAGCGGGGACGGGGTGGCCTACTATGGCTACACCTTC,CASSGDGVAYYGYTF
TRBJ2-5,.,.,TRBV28,TGTGCCAGCAGTTTACCCCCTTATGAGAACCAAGAGACCCAGTACTTC,CASSLPPYENQETQYF